This is a list of T cell receptor beta chains from one sample in a study of cytomegalovirus exposure and HLA in healthy donors. Profiling relied on immunoSEQ multiplex PCR, and the TCRdb table lists in-frame clones only, not all of them. The sample lists about 200,000 clones; 87% were seen once. Sequenced sample: PBMCs. The receptors come from a man in his thirties or forties in good health and CMV-seronegative. CDR3s include the opening cysteine and the closing phenylalanine or tryptophan. D genes are given only for firm matches. Clone sizes are given selectively: once, few, many, or a class where the clone is expanded.

V,size,D,J,DNA,CDR3
TRBV5-5,.,.,TRBJ1-2,TGTGCCAGCAGCACAATTGGGGAGGCCTATGGCTACACCTTC,CASSTIGEAYGYTF
TRBV7-9,.,TRBD2,TRBJ2-3,TGTGCCAGCAGCATATTACGGACTAGCGGGTTGATACGCACAGATACGCAGTATTTT,CASSILRTSGLIRTDTQYF
TRBV7-2,.,.,TRBJ1-2,TGTGCCAGCAGCCCCGGTGCGGGGCGAGCTGGGTATGGCTACACCTTC,CASSPGAGRAGYGYTF
TRBV4-2,.,TRBD2,TRBJ2-2,TGTGCCAGCAGCCAAGACCTGGCGGGGGGTAACACCGGGGAGCTGTTTTTT,CASSQDLAGGNTGELFF
TRBV28,.,.,TRBJ1-1,TGTGCCAGCAGTTGGGCCCGCCCTAACACTGAAGCTTTCTTT,CASSWARPNTEAFF
TRBV19,.,.,TRBJ1-5,TGTGCCAGTAGTATAGGGACAAGACGCAATCAGCCCCAGCATTTT,CASSIGTRRNQPQHF
TRBV4-3,.,.,TRBJ2-1,TGCGCCAGCAGCCAAGATTTACGACAGCCCGGGGGGTTCTTC,CASSQDLRQPGGFF
TRBV5-5,.,TRBD1,TRBJ1-4,TGTGCCAGCAGCCTGAGAACGGACAGGGAATATGAAAAACTGTTTTTT,CASSLRTDREYEKLFF
TRBV5-1,.,TRBD1,TRBJ1-5,TGCGCCAGCAGCTTGACAGGGGGCGATCAGCCCCAGCATTTT,CASSLTGGDQPQHF
TRBV19,.,TRBD1,TRBJ1-6,TGTGCCAGTAGTAGATGGACAGGGGAATCACCCCTCCACTTT,CASSRWTGESPLHF
TRBV6-5,.,TRBD1,TRBJ2-3,TGTGCCAGCAGGATGGACAGGGCCGATACGCAGTATTTT,CASRMDRADTQYF
TRBV4-2,.,.,TRBJ1-3,TGTGCCAGCAGCCAAGAAGTCACCCGGGTAGCTGGAAACACCATATATTTT,CASSQEVTRVAGNTIYF
TRBV11-2,.,TRBD1,TRBJ2-2,TGTGCCAGCAGCCCCTGGACAGGGCTTGCGACCGGGGAGCTGTTTTTT,CASSPWTGLATGELFF
TRBV10-2,.,.,TRBJ2-2,TGCGCCAGCATCCCGCAGGGGACAAGGGTACGGGAGCTGTTTTTT,CASIPQGTRVRELFF
TRBV28,.,.,TRBJ2-7,TGTGCCAGCAGTGAGGGGGCCCGAGGGAGGCTCTACGAGCAGTACTTC,CASSEGARGRLYEQYF
TRBV28,.,TRBD1,TRBJ1-5,TGTGCCAGCAGTTCGGGGAACAGGGGTAGCAATCAGCCCCAGCATTTT,CASSSGNRGSNQPQHF
TRBV5-8,few,TRBD2,TRBJ2-1,TGTGCCAGCAGCGGGGGACTAGCGGGAGATTACAATGAGCAGTTCTTC,CASSGGLAGDYNEQFF
TRBV28,.,.,TRBJ1-6,TGTGCCACCTTAGGGGGAAATGGTAATTCACCCCTCCACTTT,CATLGGNGNSPLHF
TRBV19,.,TRBD2,TRBJ2-5,TGTGCCAGTAGTATGAGCGGGGAAGAGACCCAGTACTTC,CASSMSGEETQYF
TRBV5-1,.,.,TRBJ2-1,TGCGCCAGCAGCTTGGCCCTAAGCAATGAGCAGTTCTTC,CASSLALSNEQFF
TRBV30,.,TRBD2,TRBJ2-1,TGTGCCTGGAGTGTACGCGGGAGCTCCTACAATGAGCAGTTCTTC,CAWSVRGSSYNEQFF
TRBV18,.,TRBD1,TRBJ2-5,TGTGCCAGCTCACCAGTTCAGGGACAGGGGACCGGCGGGCAGTACTTC,CASSPVQGQGTGGQYF
TRBV14,.,.,TRBJ2-5,TGTGCCAGCAGCCCCAACAGGGGGAGGGCAGAGACCCAGTACTTC,CASSPNRGRAETQYF
TRBV19,.,.,TRBJ2-1,TGTGCCAGTAGTATAGGCCAGGTCCATGAGCAGTTCTTC,CASSIGQVHEQFF
TRBV6-6,.,.,TRBJ2-1,TGTGCCAGCAGGCACGGAAGGGGAGGTGGGTACAATGAGCAGTTCTTC,CASRHGRGGGYNEQFF
TRBV30,.,.,TRBJ2-7,TGTGCCTCCCTCGGAGGGACTGCGAGCTCCTACGAGCAGTACTTC,CASLGGTASSYEQYF
TRBV13,.,.,TRBJ1-1,TGTGCCAGCAGCCCACGGACAGACTACACTGAAGCTTTCTTT,CASSPRTDYTEAFF
TRBV6-4,.,.,TRBJ1-3,TGTGCCAGATGGGGCGACACCATATATTTT,CARWGDTIYF
TRBV6-1,.,.,TRBJ1-4,TGTGCCAGCAGTCGTAATACTGCACTTAATGAAAAACTGTTTTTT,CASSRNTALNEKLFF
TRBV2,.,.,TRBJ1-1,TGTGCCAGCAGTCCCCGGGTAGGGCGGGTCACTGAAGCTTTCTTT,CASSPRVGRVTEAFF
TRBV11-2,.,TRBD2,TRBJ2-7,TGTGCCAGCAGCCCAACTTATAGCGGGATTAGGTACGAGCAGTACTTC,CASSPTYSGIRYEQYF
TRBV1,.,.,TRBJ2-7,TGCACCAGCAGCCAAAAAGTAGAAGGACTAATAACCTACGAGCAGTACTTC,CTSSQKVEGLITYEQYF
TRBV2,.,TRBD2,TRBJ2-5,TGTGCCAGCGGGAGGGCTGGAGAGACCCAGTACTTC,CASGRAGETQYF
TRBV28,.,.,TRBJ1-2,TGTGCCATCTCGGACAGCCGCGGCTACACCTTC,CAISDSRGYTF
TRBV21-1,.,.,TRBJ1-2,TGTGCCAGCAGCAGGGGGACAGGGAAACCTAACTATGGCTACACCTTC,CASSRGTGKPNYGYTF
TRBV29-1,.,TRBD1,TRBJ1-5,TGCAGCGTGGCGCTAACAGGGGGGATCCAGGACGATCAGCCCCAGCATTTT,CSVALTGGIQDDQPQHF
TRBV7-9,.,TRBD1,TRBJ1-4,TGTGCCAGCAGCTCCACAGGGGGTGGGGGTGAAAAACTGTTTTTT,CASSSTGGGGEKLFF
TRBV10-2,.,.,TRBJ2-7,TGCGCCAGCAGTGATGGTGTGAGTTGGGAGCAGTACTTC,CASSDGVSWEQYF
TRBV6-5,once,.,TRBJ2-7,TGTGCCAGCAGTAACACAGGGCGAACCTCCTACGAGCAGTACTTC,CASSNTGRTSYEQYF
TRBV6-1,.,TRBD2,TRBJ2-1,TGTGCCAGCAGTGAAGCGTCGGGACTAGCGGGGTGGAATGAGCAGTTCTTC,CASSEASGLAGWNEQFF
TRBV5-1,.,TRBD1,TRBJ1-2,TGCGCCAGCAGCCCCCGGGACAGGGGGCAAGGCGTCTATGGCTACACCTTC,CASSPRDRGQGVYGYTF
TRBV6-1,.,.,TRBJ1-5,TGTGCCAGCAGTGAAGGAGGAGGGCAGGGTCAGCCCCAGCATTTT,CASSEGGGQGQPQHF
TRBV7-2,.,.,TRBJ1-6,TGTGCCAGCAGCTTAGGAGTTACTACCTATTCACCCCTCCACTTT,CASSLGVTTYSPLHF
TRBV5-4,.,TRBD2,TRBJ2-3,TGTGCCAGCAGCTTGAGATTCGGAGTTAGCGGGGGGCAGTATTTT,CASSLRFGVSGGQYF
TRBV7-6,.,.,TRBJ2-6,TGTGCCAGCAGAGCAACCTACTCTGGGGCCAACGTCCTGACTTTC,CASRATYSGANVLTF
TRBV10-3,few,TRBD1,TRBJ1-4,TGTGCCATCAGTGAAGGGTCAGGGGGCGGTACTAATGAAAAACTGTTTTTT,CAISEGSGGGTNEKLFF